The present entry profiles one T cell receptor beta chain with its context. The antigen is not known. TCRdb re-derived calls from the RT-PCR reads in MiXCR, one entry per CDR3 protein. The data contain over 650,000 distinct CDR3 sequences, under 20% of them seen just once; the ten biggest clones take up approximately 11%. The data were obtained in a study of response to subunit inactivated influenza vaccine. Regarding the study as a whole: Each seasonal influenza vaccination, the authors suggested, recruits few new T cells.

Specimen: PBMCs from blood, collected 4 to 6 days after vaccination. The source of this sequence is a middle-aged man who received an inactivated influenza vaccine.

For the CDR3, the DNA is TGTGCCAGCAGTTTCCCCAGGGGGCGCGGCGGGGAGCTGTTTTTT. Translated, it gives CASSFPRGRGGELFF. The chain uses TRBV6-5 and TRBJ2-2, with 8 bases fitting TRBD1. The junction had 8 bases not matched to a gene; V was cut back by 4 bases and J by 7 bases. The length of the CDR3 is 15 residues. In germline, CDR1 is MNHEY, CDR2 SVGAGI.